This T cell receptor (beta chain) comes out of a study of metastatic and nonmetastatic thyroid tumors (dated by TCRdb to the early 2020s). For the wider study: For patients with malignant and with benign thyroid disease, the researchers compared repertoires between peripheral blood samples and tumor or nodule tissue samples. General conclusions and limits of the study: TCR beta diversity was reported as significantly higher in malignant tumors than in benign nodules, in both blood and tumor samples.

Library generation was performed with PCR. TCRdb names Illumina HiSeq 4000 as the instrument used. The TCR beta-chain CDR3 region of each patient was profiled by high-throughput sequencing. The authors processed their data as follows. CDR3 differences across clinicopathological groups were used to build a classifier for discriminating distant-metastatic papillary thyroid cancer patients. The Shannon index was used to measure repertoire diversity, and the Morisita-Horn index was used to measure how similar tumor and blood repertoires were. Using fastp trimming at Q25 and MiXCR clonotype assembly, TCRdb reanalyzed the public sequencing data and kept in-frame beta chains. The V and J calls reflect TCRdb's pipeline rather than the authors' work. The sample includes about 70,000 clones, with roughly a sixth observed a single time. About 13% of the sample comes from the top ten. Comments on this clone: This clone's antigen is unknown. No quality values exist for individual bases; no much larger clone is one base distant.

None of the patients had been given any treatment before thyroid surgery. Using T-cell receptor beta sequencing, the study looked back at clinical samples from patients collected from the early 2010s to the late 2010s. CDR1 and CDR2 were assigned from the germline V gene (reference sequence) as SGHNT and YYREEE. Compared with germline, V lacks 2 bases and J lacks 8 bases; bases without a gene match: 13. The CDR3 numbers 17 residues from cysteine through phenylalanine. The entry retains the CDR3 DNA only, 51 bases that are in frame from base 1. The receptor's source is a female donor with papillary thyroid cancer or a benign thyroid nodule (not recorded which). Some clones in this sample may be carry-over from other donors' samples. The sample consisted of blood. The V gene is TRBV5-4 and the J gene is TRBJ2-1; TRBD2 agrees with 10 junctional bases. This receptor carries the CDR3 CASSFLRFSGRTYEQFF. At the DNA level, the sequence is TGTGCCAGCAGCTTCCTAAGGTTTAGCGGGAGGACGTATGAGCAGTTCTTC.